What follows are 20 T cell receptor beta chains derived from one specimen sequenced in a study of beta chain features in type 1 diabetes. Findings and caveats of the study: Type 1 diabetes patients had moderately but significantly shorter TCRB CDR3s in all four CD4+ subsets.

As every portion of the isolated RNA was reverse transcribed, the sequencing read expressed TCRB transcripts. Sequenced by immunoSEQ multiplex PCR; TCRdb stores in-frame clones only, minus some. The table shows more than 300,000 clones, with around 8.5% occurring only once. For these receptors, no antigen is known. What was sequenced was central memory CD4+ T cells from blood. These receptor sequences come from a man aged 25 to 45 with type 1 diabetes.

Details on this clone: Within the sample, other DNA sequences also encode this same CDR3. The chain joins TRBV30 to TRBJ1-5; no firm D call. V lost 0 bases and J 6 bases, leaving 6 bases between the germline ends. Germline CDR1 reads GTSNPN; CDR2 reads SVGIG (reference sequence). The CDR3 contains 12 residues. The CDR3 coding sequence is TGTGCCTGGAGTGTACCCGGTCAGCCCCAGCATTTT. As protein: CAWSVPGQPQHF. The full variable domain, rest sourced from reference TRBV30 and TRBJ1-5, is SQTIHQWPATLVQPVGSPLSLECTVEGTSNPNLYWYRQAAGRGLQLLFYSVGIGQISSEVPQNLSASRPQDRQFILSSKKLLLSDSGFYLCAWSVPGQPQHFGDGTRLSIL.

This clone was picked up many times. This chain connects TRBV10-3 to TRBJ1-1, with a tentative D call TRBD1 (5 bases). V lost 2 bases to trimming and J lost 6 bases, with 7 bases between them. CDR3 length: 12 residues. Germline V gene lookup returns CDR1 ENHRY and CDR2 SYGVKD. CDR3 in DNA: TGTGCCATCAGTGAGGGGGCCCCTGAAGCTTTCTTT. It specifies CAISEGAPEAFF.

A few counts support this clone. The CDR3 spells CATSRDQVSPYGYTF. CDR3 coding DNA: TGTGCCACCAGCAGAGACCAGGTCAGCCCCTATGGCTACACCTTC. The chain couples TRBV15 to TRBJ1-2; no clear D gene. Germline-derived CDR1 and CDR2 are LNHNV and YYDKDF (reference sequence). This CDR3 comprises 15 residues. Trimming shortened V by 0 bases and J by 4 bases, and 12 bases separated the two germline ends. Full variable domain (outside the CDR3, taken from reference TRBV15 and TRBJ1-2): DAMVIQNPRYQVTQFGKPVTLSCSQTLNHNVMYWYQQKSSQAPKLLFHYYDKDFNNEADTPDNFQSRRPNTSFCFLDIRSPGLGDTAMYLCATSRDQVSPYGYTFGSGTRLTVV.

A word on this clone: The junction shows a germline mismatch at one end, possibly a read error. The chain uses TRBV4-3 and TRBJ1-4, with TRBD1 matching over 7 bases. Germline V gene sequence: CDR1 LGHNA, CDR2 YSLEER. This CDR3 region has 14 residues. The CDR3 region is CASGQGVQEEKLFF. CDR3 sequence (DNA): TGCGCCAGCGGCCAGGGGGTTCAAGAGGAAAAACTGTTTTTT.

Here the CDR3 reads CASGNPPGEQFF. The CDR3, as DNA: TGTGCTAGTGGCAACCCCCCCGGCGAGCAGTTCTTC. The V and J genes are TRBV12-5 and TRBJ2-1, with no clear D. V lost 6 bases to trimming and J lost 10 bases, with 13 bases between them. The germline V gene has CDR1 LGHNT and CDR2 FRNRAP. CDR3 length equals 12 residues.

V usage is TRBV4-1 and J usage is TRBJ1-2; 8 bases are a match to TRBD1. CDR1 is MGHRA and CDR2 is YSYEKL in the germline V gene. The CDR3 covers 15 residues. V was clipped by 1 base and J by 4 bases; unmatched bases: 5. The DNA of the CDR3 is TGCGCCAGCAGCCAAGCCGACAGGGGAATCTATGGCTACACCTTC. Its translation: CASSQADRGIYGYTF.

This chain links TRBV7-9 with TRBJ2-3; maybe TRBD2 (6 bases). Trimming stripped 0 bases from V and 10 bases from J, with 8 bases between. Germline values: CDR1 SEHNR, CDR2 FQNEAQ (reference sequence). The CDR3 length is 12 residues. The CDR3 loop reads CASSLALASQYF. The CDR3, as DNA: TGTGCCAGCAGCTTAGCGCTAGCGTCGCAGTATTTT.

The chain combines TRBV7-2 with TRBJ2-5, with D perhaps given as TRBD1 or TRBD2 (6 bases each). This CDR3 has 16 amino acids. From germline, CDR1 is SGHTA and CDR2 FQGNSA. V was trimmed by 5 bases and J by 0 bases, leaving 16 bases between them. The CDR3 loop is CASSPHMGGNQETQYF. CDR3 DNA sequence: TGTGCCAGCAGCCCTCATATGGGGGGCAACCAAGAGACCCAGTACTTC.

As regards this clone: The sample contains more than one DNA sequence encoding this CDR3. The V call is TRBV5-6, the J call TRBJ1-6; 7 positions agree with TRBD1. The length of the CDR3 is 15 residues. V dropped 0 bases and J dropped 6; count of bases not matched to a gene: 3. In germline, CDR1 is SGHDT, CDR2 YYEEEE. CDR3 sequence: CASSLVQGRNSPLHF. CDR3 DNA sequence: TGTGCCAGCAGCTTGGTACAGGGGCGTAATTCACCCCTCCACTTT.

This clone was counted only a few times. This sequence joins TRBV7-2 and TRBJ2-2, with 8 bases identical to TRBD1. In germline, CDR1 is SGHTA, CDR2 FQGNSA. The CDR3 runs to 14 residues. With V trimmed by 4 bases and J by 6 bases, 4 bases remained unmatched. The DNA of the CDR3 is TGTGCCAGCAGCTCTCAACAGGGGGCCGGGGAGCTGTTTTTT. It specifies CASSSQQGAGELFF.

The rearrangement uses TRBV29-1 and TRBJ2-7; 7 nucleotides agree with TRBD1. With 6 bases clipped from V and 7 bases from J, the junction kept 12 bases outside the gene matches. The germline V gene encodes CDR1 SQVTM and CDR2 ANQGSEA. CDR3 length: 13 amino acids. CDR3 in amino acids: CSVSKGTEEEQYF. The CDR3 coding sequence is TGCAGCGTATCAAAAGGGACAGAGGAGGAGCAGTACTTC.

The gene calls are TRBV30 and TRBJ1-6; the D is unclear. The CDR3 runs 15 residues. Germline V lookup: CDR1 GTSNPN, CDR2 SVGIG (reference sequence). CDR3 protein: CASTGRAAYNSPLHF. CDR3 DNA: TGTGCTTCGACGGGTCGAGCCGCATATAATTCACCCCTCCACTTT.

This clone was counted a few times. V gene TRBV2 combines with J gene TRBJ1-2; D is undetermined. There are 13 residues in the CDR3. V lost 2 bases and J lost 4, with 8 bases in between. CDR1 and CDR2 from the germline V gene are SNHLY and FYNNEI. The CDR3 loop reads CASSEQAGYGYTF. The CDR3 coding sequence is TGTGCCAGCAGTGAACAGGCGGGCTATGGCTACACCTTC.

This clone was counted only a few times. This chain links TRBV7-9 with TRBJ2-5, with 7 bases identical to TRBD1. After removal of 5 bases from V and 2 bases from J, the junction contained 8 bases not matched to a gene. Germline values: CDR1 SEHNR, CDR2 FQNEAQ (reference sequence). This CDR3 has 15 amino acids. The CDR3 DNA is TGTGCCAGCAGCCCCCAACAGGGGACGCAAGAGACCCAGTACTTC. The encoded protein is CASSPQQGTQETQYF.

This clone came up a few times. This chain links TRBV2 with TRBJ1-2; 9 nucleotides agree with TRBD1. Germline V gene data show CDR1 as SNHLY and CDR2 as FYNNEI. Trimming at V came to 6 bases and at J to 2 bases, leaving 1 base not matched to a gene. This CDR3 has 13 residues. The chain's CDR3 is CASRGTGNYGYTF. The CDR3 DNA reads as TGTGCCAGCAGGGGGACAGGGAACTATGGCTACACCTTC.

The gene calls are TRBV29-1 and TRBJ1-2, with D possibly TRBD1 on 6 matching bases. V was cut by 3 bases and J by 7 bases, with 15 bases left in between. The CDR3 consists of 13 residues. CDR1 and CDR2 (germline): SQVTM, ANQGSEA. The CDR3 DNA is TGCAGCGTTGAGATCGCCTACAGGGTTGGCTACACCTTC. Encoded protein: CSVEIAYRVGYTF. The entire variable domain, with the rest obtained from reference TRBV29-1 and TRBJ1-2, is as follows: SAVISQKPSRDICQRGTSLTIQCQVDSQVTMMFWYRQQPGQSLTLIATANQGSEATYESGFVIDKFPISRPNLTFSTLTVSNMSPEDSSIYLCSVEIAYRVGYTFGSGTRLTVV.

This clone appeared many times. V is TRBV7-2 and J is TRBJ2-1; D perhaps matches TRBD1 (6 bases). The CDR3 is 16 amino acids. Germline V gives CDR1 SGHTA, CDR2 FQGNSA. V lost 5 bases to trimming and J lost 7 bases, with 21 bases between them. The CDR3 protein is CASSISLGGNLNEQFF. CDR3 DNA sequence: TGTGCCAGCAGCATATCATTAGGGGGAAACTTGAATGAGCAGTTCTTC.

V usage is TRBV19 and J usage is TRBJ1-1; unclear D gene. The CDR3 covers 14 residues. CDR1 is LNHDA and CDR2 is SQIVND in the germline V gene (reference sequence). Trimming removed 7 bases at V and 5 bases at J, with 17 bases between. The CDR3 loop is CASTLGGPATEAFF. DNA of the CDR3: TGTGCCAGTACCTTGGGAGGCCCGGCGACTGAAGCTTTCTTT.

About this clone itself: The same CDR3 arises from other DNA sequences in this sample as well. The chain combines TRBV30 with TRBJ1-5; D is unresolved. CDR3 length equals 14 residues. V lost 0 bases to trimming and J lost 3 bases, with 9 bases between them. Germline loops: CDR1 GTSNPN, CDR2 SVGIG (reference sequence). In DNA form, the CDR3 reads TGTGCCTGGAGTGTAACTTCGTTCAATCAGCCCCAGCATTTT. Translated, it gives CAWSVTSFNQPQHF.

This clone was picked up a small number of times. Other nucleotide sequences in the sample specify the same CDR3. V is TRBV9 and J is TRBJ2-5; 8 bases match TRBD1. This CDR3 contains 15 residues. The junction had 6 bases not matched to a gene; V was cut back by 0 bases and J by 5 bases. Germline-derived CDR1 and CDR2 are SGDLS and YYNGEE. The CDR3 protein is CASSVVAGGRETQYF. The CDR3 region has the DNA TGTGCCAGCAGCGTAGTGGCAGGGGGCAGGGAGACCCAGTACTTC.